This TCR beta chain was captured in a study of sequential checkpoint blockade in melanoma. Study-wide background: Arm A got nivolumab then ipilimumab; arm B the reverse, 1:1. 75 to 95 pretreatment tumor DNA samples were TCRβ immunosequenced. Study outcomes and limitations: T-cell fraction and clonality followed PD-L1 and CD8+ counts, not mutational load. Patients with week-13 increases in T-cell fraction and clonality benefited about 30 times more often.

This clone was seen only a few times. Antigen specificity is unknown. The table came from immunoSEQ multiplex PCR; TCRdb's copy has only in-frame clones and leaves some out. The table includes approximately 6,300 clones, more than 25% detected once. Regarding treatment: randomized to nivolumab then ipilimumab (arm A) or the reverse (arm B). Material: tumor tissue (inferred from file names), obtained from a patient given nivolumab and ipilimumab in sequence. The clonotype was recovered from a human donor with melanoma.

The CDR3 DNA follows: TGCAGCGTTGAAACTAGCGCGTCCTACGAGCAGTACTTC. Translated: CSVETSASYEQYF. The chain couples TRBV29-1 to TRBJ2-7; 7 positions match TRBD2. This CDR3 region has 13 residues. Germline V gene data show CDR1 as SQVTM and CDR2 as ANQGSEA. V gave up 2 bases and J gave up 1 base; unmatched junction bases: 2.